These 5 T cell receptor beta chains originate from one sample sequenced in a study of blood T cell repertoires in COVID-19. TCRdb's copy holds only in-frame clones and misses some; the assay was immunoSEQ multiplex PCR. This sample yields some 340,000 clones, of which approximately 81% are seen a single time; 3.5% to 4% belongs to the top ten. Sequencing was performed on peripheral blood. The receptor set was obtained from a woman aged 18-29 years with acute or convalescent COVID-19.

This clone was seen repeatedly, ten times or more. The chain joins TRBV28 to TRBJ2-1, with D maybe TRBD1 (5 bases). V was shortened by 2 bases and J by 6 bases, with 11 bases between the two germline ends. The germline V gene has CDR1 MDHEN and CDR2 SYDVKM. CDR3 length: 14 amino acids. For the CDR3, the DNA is TGTGCCAGCAGTTTACTGAATAGGGGCAATGAGCAGTTCTTC. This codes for CASSLLNRGNEQFF. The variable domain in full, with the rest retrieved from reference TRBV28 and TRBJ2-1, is DVKVTQSSRYLVKRTGEKVFLECVQDMDHENMFWYRQDPGLGLRLIYFSYDVKMKEKGDIPEGYSVSREKKERFSLILESASTNQTSMYLCASSLLNRGNEQFFGPGTRLTVL.

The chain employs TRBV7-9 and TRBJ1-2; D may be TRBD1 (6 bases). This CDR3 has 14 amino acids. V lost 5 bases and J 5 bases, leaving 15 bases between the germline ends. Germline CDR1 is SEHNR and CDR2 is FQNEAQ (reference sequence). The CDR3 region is CASSETGMGYGYTF. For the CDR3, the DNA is TGTGCCAGCAGCGAAACAGGGATGGGATATGGCTACACCTTC.

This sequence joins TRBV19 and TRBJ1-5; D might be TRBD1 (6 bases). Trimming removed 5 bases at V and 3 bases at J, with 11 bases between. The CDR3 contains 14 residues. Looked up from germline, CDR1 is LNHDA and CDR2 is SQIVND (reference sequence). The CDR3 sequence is CASSPRGLNQPQHF. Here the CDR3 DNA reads TGTGCCAGTAGTCCCAGGGGCCTCAATCAGCCCCAGCATTTT.

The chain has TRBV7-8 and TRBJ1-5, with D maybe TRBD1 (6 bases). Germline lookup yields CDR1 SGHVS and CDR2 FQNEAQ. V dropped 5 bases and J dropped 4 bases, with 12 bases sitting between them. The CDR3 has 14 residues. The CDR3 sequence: CASSADRLNQPQHF. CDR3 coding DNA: TGTGCCAGCAGCGCGGACAGATTAAATCAGCCCCAGCATTTT.

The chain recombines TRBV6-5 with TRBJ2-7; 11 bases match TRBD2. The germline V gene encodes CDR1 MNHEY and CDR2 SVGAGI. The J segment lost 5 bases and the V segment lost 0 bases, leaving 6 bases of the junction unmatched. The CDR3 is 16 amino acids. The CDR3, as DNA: TGTGCCAGCAGTTACTCGATAGCGGGGGGGCCGGACGAGCAGTACTTC. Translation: CASSYSIAGGPDEQYF.